The 17 T cell receptor beta chains listed next were all sequenced from one sample in a study of HIV-infected patients and healthy controls. Follow-up blood was drawn about 14 weeks, roughly three months, after antiretroviral therapy began. The repertoire came from unfractionated whole blood and reflected all unsorted peripheral T cells. cDNA was made from roughly 470 ng RNA using alpha and beta constant primers. Alpha and beta chain libraries were made separately by chain-specific third strand synthesis with multiplexing indices. TCRdb called the 5' RACE reads again in MiXCR, with one record for every CDR3 protein. Among about 5,500 distinct CDR3 sequences listed, about 8.6% were seen once. Material: blood, obtained during antiretroviral therapy. These receptors all stem from an adult with HIV infection.

This clonotype is medium-sized (0.01 to 0.1%). This chain joins TRBV5-1 and TRBJ1-1, with 10 nucleotides matching TRBD1. V shed 0 bases and J 6 bases; nucleotides not matched to a gene: 5. The germline V gene has CDR1 SGHRS and CDR2 YFSETQ. The CDR3 loop spans 15 amino acids. The CDR3: CASSLVGTGAAEAFF. The CDR3 bases are TGCGCCAGCAGCTTGGTCGGGACAGGGGCTGCTGAAGCTTTCTTT. The entire variable domain, with the rest obtained from reference TRBV5-1 and TRBJ1-1, is as follows: KAGVTQTPRYLIKTRGQQVTLSCSPISGHRSVSWYQQTPGQGLQFLFEYFSETQRNKGNFPGRFSGRQFSNSRSEMNVSTLELGDSALYLCASSLVGTGAAEAFFGQGTRLTVV.

The V gene is TRBV4-3, the J gene TRBJ2-1; tentatively, D is TRBD1 (6 bases). CDR1 is LGHNA and CDR2 is YSLEER in the germline V gene. The CDR3 length is 18 residues. The germline V and J ends were trimmed by 0 bases and 5 bases, with 20 bases remaining between them. The CDR3: CASSQEFWKQGVNNEQFF. In DNA form, the CDR3 reads TGCGCCAGCAGCCAAGAATTTTGGAAACAGGGCGTAAACAATGAGCAGTTCTTC.

This clonotype is classed as medium-sized. V is TRBV29-1 and J is TRBJ1-5; 7 nucleotides align to TRBD1. Trimming at V came to 5 bases and at J to 5 bases, leaving 6 bases not matched to a gene. The V gene's germline CDR1 is SQVTM and CDR2 ANQGSEA. The CDR3 sequence is 13 residues long. The CDR3 region is CSVRQGRDQPQHF. CDR3 sequence (DNA): TGCAGCGTTCGACAGGGAAGGGATCAGCCCCAGCATTTT. Full variable domain (outside the CDR3, taken from reference TRBV29-1 and TRBJ1-5): SAVISQKPSRDICQRGTSLTIQCQVDSQVTMMFWYRQQPGQSLTLIATANQGSEATYESGFVIDKFPISRPNLTFSTLTVSNMSPEDSSIYLCSVRQGRDQPQHFGDGTRLSIL.

The sample holds many counts of this clonotype. V is TRBV19 and J is TRBJ2-1, with 11 bases fitting TRBD2. Germline loops: CDR1 LNHDA, CDR2 SQIVND (reference sequence). The length of the CDR3 is 17 residues. The V segment lost 5 bases and the J segment 0 bases; nucleotides outside the gene matches: 6. CDR3 protein: CASSRLAGSTSYNEQFF. The CDR3 nucleotides are TGTGCCAGTAGTCGACTAGCGGGATCTACCTCCTACAATGAGCAGTTCTTC.

This clonotype counts as medium-sized. This chain connects TRBV4-1 to TRBJ1-6, with D perhaps matching TRBD1 (5 bases). Per the germline V gene, CDR1 is MGHRA and CDR2 is YSYEKL. The V end lost 0 bases, the J end lost 8 bases, and 14 bases lay between the germline ends. This CDR3 region has 16 residues. The CDR3 is CASSQEDSAGYSPLHF. For the CDR3, the DNA is TGCGCCAGCAGCCAAGAAGACAGTGCGGGGTATTCACCCCTCCACTTT.

This clonotype was detected ten times or more. V gene TRBV27 combines with J gene TRBJ2-1; D unclear. V was pared by 6 bases and J by 3 bases, with 15 bases between. The CDR3 runs 15 residues. Germline V gives CDR1 MNHEY, CDR2 SMNVEV (reference sequence). This CDR3 reads CASRPSASHYNEQFF. CDR3 in DNA: TGTGCCAGCAGGCCGAGCGCATCCCACTACAATGAGCAGTTCTTC.

The sample holds many counts of this clonotype. The J gene is TRBJ2-3, the V gene TRBV20-1; 9 bases are a match to TRBD2. Germline V gene data show CDR1 as DFQATT and CDR2 as SNEGSKA (reference sequence). V was clipped by 5 bases and J by 6 bases; unmatched bases: 9. This CDR3 has 14 amino acids. For the CDR3, the DNA is TGCAGTGCTCCTACTACCAGCGGGAGGGATACGCAGTATTTT. This sequence encodes CSAPTTSGRDTQYF.

Sample share makes this clonotype medium-sized. This chain connects TRBV10-3 to TRBJ2-1; 7 bases align to TRBD2. V was clipped by 7 bases and J by 7 bases; unmatched bases: 7. This CDR3 has 13 amino acids. CDR1 and CDR2 from the germline V gene are ENHRY and SYGVKD. For the CDR3, the DNA is TGTGCCATCAACCCCCAGCGGGGTAATGAGCAGTTCTTC. It specifies CAINPQRGNEQFF.

This clonotype was found many times. The chain combines TRBV19 with TRBJ1-5; D remains ambiguous. V shed 5 bases and J shed 11 bases, with 13 bases lying between them. The CDR3 covers 12 residues. The V gene's germline CDR1 is LNHDA and CDR2 SQIVND (reference sequence). In DNA form, the CDR3 reads TGTGCCAGTAGTGCACACAGCGGTTCCCAGCATTTT. Amino acids: CASSAHSGSQHF.

V usage is TRBV7-2 and J usage is TRBJ2-5, with 9 bases aligning to TRBD1. Trimming removed 1 base from V and 5 bases from J; junction bases left unmatched: 8. CDR3 length: 16 amino acids. From germline, CDR1 is SGHTA and CDR2 FQGNSA. CDR3: CASSLEGQGNGETQYF. The CDR3 DNA reads as TGTGCCAGCAGCTTAGAGGGACAGGGCAATGGGGAGACCCAGTACTTC.

This clonotype has at least ten counts. J is TRBJ2-3 and V is TRBV19; 9 bases are shared with TRBD2. Germline CDR1 reads LNHDA; CDR2 reads SQIVND (reference sequence). CDR3 length: 17 amino acids. The J segment lost 1 base and the V segment lost 7 bases, leaving 12 bases of the junction unmatched. This CDR3 reads CASTTRGLAGRTDTQYF. The CDR3 DNA is TGTGCCAGTACCACTCGGGGGCTAGCGGGACGCACAGATACGCAGTATTTT.

This clonotype was detected ten times or more. V usage is TRBV7-2 and J usage is TRBJ2-1; tentative D call: TRBD1 (6 bases). Germline CDR1 reads SGHTA; CDR2 reads FQGNSA. V was cut by 4 bases and J by 12 bases, with 19 bases left in between. CDR3 length equals 14 residues. The CDR3 here is CASSYTAGERGQFF. In nucleotides, the CDR3 is TGTGCCAGCAGCTACACGGCAGGGGAGAGGGGGCAGTTCTTC.

This clonotype is medium-sized within its sample. This rearrangement joins TRBV6-5 to TRBJ2-3, with 7 bases lining up with TRBD2. V trimming: 6 bases; J trimming: 2 bases; junction bases outside the gene matches: 14. The CDR3 length is 17 residues. Per germline, CDR1 MNHEY and CDR2 SVGAGI. The CDR3 DNA is TGTGCCAGCAGCTTCTCCGGGAGGCGCGCCTCCACAGATACGCAGTATTTT. Its translation: CASSFSGRRASTDTQYF.

By share, this clonotype counts as medium-sized. The DNA for the CDR3 is TGCGCCAGCAGCCAAGCCCTTGGGACTTTTGATACGCAGTATTTT. Translating gives CASSQALGTFDTQYF. The chain couples TRBV4-1 to TRBJ2-3, with D possibly TRBD2 on 6 matching bases. CDR1 is MGHRA, CDR2 YSYEKL, per germline. The CDR3 extends over 15 amino acids. The V end lost 1 base, the J end lost 6 bases, and 14 bases lay between the germline ends.

By proportion, this clonotype is medium-sized. The rearrangement uses TRBV9 and TRBJ2-3; TRBD2 is a possible D gene (5 bases). CDR3 size: 17 residues. Germline V gene data show CDR1 as SGDLS and CDR2 as YYNGEE. Trimming left V 4 bases short and J 0 bases short, with 18 bases between. The CDR3 region has the DNA TGTGCCAGCAGCTCCCCGCGGACTTTCTCTAGCACAGATACGCAGTATTTT. This translates into CASSSPRTFSSTDTQYF.

The CDR3 bases are TGTGCCAGCAGTTACTTGTCAGCCCCCGGTGCTGGCTACACCTTC. This codes for CASSYLSAPGAGYTF. The J gene is TRBJ1-2, the V gene TRBV6-6; D is unresolved. V dropped 1 base and J dropped 7 bases, with 16 bases sitting between them. From germline, CDR1 is MNHNY and CDR2 SVGAGI (reference sequence). This CDR3 spans 15 amino acids.

This clonotype was picked up many times. The rearrangement links TRBV7-9 to TRBJ2-7, with 9 positions matching TRBD2. CDR1 and CDR2 from the germline V gene are SEHNR and FQNEAQ (reference sequence). CDR3 length: 15 amino acids. Trimming took 2 bases from V and 5 from J; bases not matched to a gene: 7. The DNA for the CDR3 is TGTGCCAGCAGCTTAACGCTAGCGGGGAACGACGAGCAGTACTTC. It encodes CASSLTLAGNDEQYF.